The 9 T cell receptor beta chains presented below share a single source sample, sequenced in a study of blood T cell repertoires in COVID-19. Clones were sequenced by immunoSEQ multiplex PCR, and TCRdb holds only the in-frame ones, with some missing. Of around 220,000 clones listed, approximately 79% are singletons. Source material: peripheral blood. Source of these receptors: a woman of 80 years or more with active or convalescent COVID-19.

The chain joins TRBV3-1 (or the pseudogene TRBV3-2) to TRBJ2-7; 7 nucleotides align to TRBD2. V lost 0 bases and J lost 3; bases outside the gene matches: 5. Germline CDR1 reads LGHDT; CDR2 reads YNNKEL (reference sequence). This CDR3 has 15 amino acids. CDR3 in amino acids: CASSQDFPSGYEQYF. The CDR3 DNA follows: TGTGCCAGCAGCCAAGATTTCCCTAGCGGCTACGAGCAGTACTTC.

DNA of the CDR3: TGTGCCAGCAGCCCAAGGGACAGGGGGTATCAGCCCCAGCATTTT. It encodes CASSPRDRGYQPQHF. The chain has TRBV5-8 and TRBJ1-5; TRBD1 matches at 11 bases. The junction had 5 bases not matched to a gene; V was cut back by 4 bases and J by 5 bases. From germline, CDR1 is SGHTS and CDR2 YDEGEE. CDR3 length: 15 amino acids.

The V call is TRBV10-3, the J call TRBJ2-3; a possible D gene is TRBD1 (6 bases). Trimming left V 6 bases short and J 4 bases short, with 11 bases between. Germline assignment: CDR1 ENHRY and CDR2 SYGVKD. This CDR3 region has 13 residues. The CDR3 sequence is CAIRDSPPDTQYF. As DNA, the CDR3 is TGTGCCATCAGGGACAGTCCTCCAGATACGCAGTATTTT.

This chain joins TRBV11-2 and TRBJ2-5; TRBD2 agrees at 8 bases. This CDR3 spans 16 amino acids. J lost 0 bases, V lost 5 bases, and 8 bases had no gene match. Germline values: CDR1 SGHAT, CDR2 FQNNGV. The CDR3 spells CASSTRLGGDQETQYF. The CDR3 bases are TGTGCCAGCAGCACAAGACTCGGGGGGGACCAAGAGACCCAGTACTTC.

This chain links TRBV5-5 with TRBJ1-4; D gene unclear. Trimming took 3 bases from V and 5 from J, leaving 20 bases between them. The CDR3 contains 17 residues. The germline V gene has CDR1 SGHKS and CDR2 YYEKEE (reference sequence). CDR3 nucleotides: TGTGCCAGCAGCTGGCAAATTGTATCCCGGGGAAATGAAAAACTGTTTTTT. Translated: CASSWQIVSRGNEKLFF. Full variable domain (rest looked up from reference TRBV5-5 and TRBJ1-4): DAGVTQSPTHLIKTRGQQVTLRCSPISGHKSVSWYQQVLGQGPQFIFQYYEKEERGRGNFPDRFSARQFPNYSSELNVNALLLGDSALYLCASSWQIVSRGNEKLFFGSGTQLSVL.

V is TRBV2 and J is TRBJ1-5; D gene uncertain. The CDR3 extends over 14 amino acids. CDR1 and CDR2 (germline): SNHLY, FYNNEI. Deletions cut 4 bases from V and 5 bases from J, with 12 bases between. This chain's CDR3 is CASSGSVRDQPQHF. CDR3 DNA: TGTGCCAGCAGTGGGTCGGTTAGAGATCAGCCCCAGCATTTT.

The V and J genes are TRBV19 and TRBJ2-1, with TRBD1 matching over 10 bases. The CDR3 contains 16 residues. J lost 0 bases, V lost 2 bases, and 1 base had no gene match. The V gene's germline CDR1 is LNHDA and CDR2 SQIVND (reference sequence). The CDR3 DNA sequence: TGTGCCAGTAGTATACGGACAGGGGGCTCCTACAATGAGCAGTTCTTC. This encodes CASSIRTGGSYNEQFF.

A single count supports this clone. The CDR3 is CATVIDGVSGNTIYF. The CDR3 DNA reads as TGTGCCACAGTAATCGATGGAGTGTCTGGAAACACCATATATTTT. V and J are TRBV10-3 and TRBJ1-3; D unresolved. The CDR3 is made up of 15 amino acids. With 10 bases removed from V and 1 base from J, the gap between germline ends came to 17 bases. Germline CDR1 is ENHRY and CDR2 is SYGVKD.

The V and J genes are TRBV12-3 or TRBV12-4 and TRBJ1-5, with D possibly being TRBD1 (5 bases). CDR3 size: 12 residues. V shed 6 bases and J shed 4 bases, with 7 bases lying between them. CDR3 coding DNA: TGTGCCAGCAGCAGGGTGAATCAGCCCCAGCATTTT. It yields the protein CASSRVNQPQHF.